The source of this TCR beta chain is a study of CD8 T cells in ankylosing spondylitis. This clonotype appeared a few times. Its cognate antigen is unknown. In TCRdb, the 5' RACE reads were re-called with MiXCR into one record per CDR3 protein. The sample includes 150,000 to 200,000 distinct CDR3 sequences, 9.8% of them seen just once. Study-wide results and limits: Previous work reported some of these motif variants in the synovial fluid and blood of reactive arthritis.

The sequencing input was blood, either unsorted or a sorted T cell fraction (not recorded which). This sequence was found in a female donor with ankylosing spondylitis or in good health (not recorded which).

The CDR3 spells CASIGLGNQETQYF. CDR3 nucleotide sequence: TGCGCCAGCATCGGGCTCGGAAACCAAGAGACCCAGTACTTC. The gene calls are TRBV10-2 and TRBJ2-5; D ambiguous. Per the germline V gene, CDR1 is WSHSY and CDR2 is SAAADI. This CDR3 has 14 residues. With 7 bases removed from V and 0 bases from J, the gap between germline ends came to 12 bases.